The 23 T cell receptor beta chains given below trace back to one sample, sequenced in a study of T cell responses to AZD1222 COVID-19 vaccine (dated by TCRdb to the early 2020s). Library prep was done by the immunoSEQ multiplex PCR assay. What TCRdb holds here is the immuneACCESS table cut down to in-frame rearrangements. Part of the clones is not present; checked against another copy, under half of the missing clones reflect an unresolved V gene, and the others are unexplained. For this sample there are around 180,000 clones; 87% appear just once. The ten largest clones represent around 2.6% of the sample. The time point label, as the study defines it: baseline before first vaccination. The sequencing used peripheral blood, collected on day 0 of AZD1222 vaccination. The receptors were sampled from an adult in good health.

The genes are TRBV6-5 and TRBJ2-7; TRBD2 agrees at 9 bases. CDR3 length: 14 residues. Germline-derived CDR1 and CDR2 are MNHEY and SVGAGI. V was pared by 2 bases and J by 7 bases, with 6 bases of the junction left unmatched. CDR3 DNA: TGTGCCAGCAGTTACGCGGGAGGGCCGGGGGAGCAGTACTTC. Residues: CASSYAGGPGEQYF.

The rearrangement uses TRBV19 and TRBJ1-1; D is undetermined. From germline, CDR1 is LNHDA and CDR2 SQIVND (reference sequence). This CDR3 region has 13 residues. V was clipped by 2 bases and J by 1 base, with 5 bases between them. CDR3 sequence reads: CASSILGNTEAFF. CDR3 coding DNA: TGTGCCAGTAGTATATTAGGGAACACTGAAGCTTTCTTT.

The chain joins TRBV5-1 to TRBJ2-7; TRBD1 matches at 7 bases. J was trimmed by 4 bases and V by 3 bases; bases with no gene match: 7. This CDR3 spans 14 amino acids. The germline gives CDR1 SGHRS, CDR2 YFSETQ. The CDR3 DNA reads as TGCGCCAGCAGCTACCGGGACAGCTATTACGAGCAGTACTTC. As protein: CASSYRDSYYEQYF.

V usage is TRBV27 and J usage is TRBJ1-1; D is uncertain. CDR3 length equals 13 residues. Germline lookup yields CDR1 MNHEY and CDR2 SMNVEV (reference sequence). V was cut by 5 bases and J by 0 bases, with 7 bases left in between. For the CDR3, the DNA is TGTGCCAGCAGTCTGGGGTTGAACACTGAAGCTTTCTTT. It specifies CASSLGLNTEAFF.

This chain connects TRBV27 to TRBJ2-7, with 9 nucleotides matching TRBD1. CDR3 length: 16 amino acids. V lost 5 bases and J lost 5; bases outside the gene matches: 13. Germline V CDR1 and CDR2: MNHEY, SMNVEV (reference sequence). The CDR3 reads CASSLNGQGIFHEQYF. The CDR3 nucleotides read TGTGCCAGCAGTCTAAACGGACAGGGGATCTTCCACGAGCAGTACTTC.

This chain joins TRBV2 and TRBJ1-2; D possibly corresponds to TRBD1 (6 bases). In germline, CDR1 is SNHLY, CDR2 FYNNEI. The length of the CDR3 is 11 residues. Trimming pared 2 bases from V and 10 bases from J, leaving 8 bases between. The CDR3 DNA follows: TGTGCCAGCAGTGAAAAGGGGGACTACACCTTC. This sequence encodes CASSEKGDYTF.

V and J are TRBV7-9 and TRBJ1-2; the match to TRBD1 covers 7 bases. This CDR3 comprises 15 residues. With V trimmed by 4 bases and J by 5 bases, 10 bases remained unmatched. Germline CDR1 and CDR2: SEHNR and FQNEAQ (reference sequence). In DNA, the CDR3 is TGTGCCAGCAGCTCGGGGGACAGTCCGGTTTATGGCTACACCTTC. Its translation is CASSSGDSPVYGYTF.

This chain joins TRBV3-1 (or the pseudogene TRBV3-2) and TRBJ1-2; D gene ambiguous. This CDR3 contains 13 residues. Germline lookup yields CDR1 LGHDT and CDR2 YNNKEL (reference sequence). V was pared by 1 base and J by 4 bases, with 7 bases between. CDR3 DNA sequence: TGTGCCAGCAGCCAAGGACCGGTCTATGGCTACACCTTC. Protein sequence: CASSQGPVYGYTF.

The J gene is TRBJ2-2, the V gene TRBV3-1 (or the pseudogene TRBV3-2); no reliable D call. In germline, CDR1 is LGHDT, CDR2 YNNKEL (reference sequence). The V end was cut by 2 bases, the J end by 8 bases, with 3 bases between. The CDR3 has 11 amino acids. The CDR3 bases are TGTGCCAGCAGCCAATCAGGGGAGCTGTTTTTT. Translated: CASSQSGELFF.

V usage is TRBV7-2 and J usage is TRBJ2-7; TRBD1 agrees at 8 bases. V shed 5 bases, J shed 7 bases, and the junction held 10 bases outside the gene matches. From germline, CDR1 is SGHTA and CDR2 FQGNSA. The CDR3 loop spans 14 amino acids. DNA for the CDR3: TGTGCCAGCAGCGGACAGGGAGGAGTCGGGGAGCAGTACTTC. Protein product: CASSGQGGVGEQYF. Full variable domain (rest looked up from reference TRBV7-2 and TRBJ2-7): GAGVSQSPSNKVTEKGKDVELRCDPISGHTALYWYRQSLGQGLEFLIYFQGNSAPDKSGLPSDRFSAERTGGSVSTLTIQRTQQEDSAVYLCASSGQGGVGEQYFGPGTRLTVT.

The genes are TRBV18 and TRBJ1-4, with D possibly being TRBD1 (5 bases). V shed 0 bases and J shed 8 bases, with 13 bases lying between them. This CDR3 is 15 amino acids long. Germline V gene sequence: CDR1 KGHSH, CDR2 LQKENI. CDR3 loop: CASSPPGAAEEKLFF. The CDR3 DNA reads TGTGCCAGCTCACCACCCGGGGCCGCGGAAGAAAAACTGTTTTTT.

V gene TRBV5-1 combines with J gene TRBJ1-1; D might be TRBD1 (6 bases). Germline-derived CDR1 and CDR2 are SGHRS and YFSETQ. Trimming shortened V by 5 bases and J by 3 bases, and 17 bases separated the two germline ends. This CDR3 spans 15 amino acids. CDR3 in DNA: TGCGCCAGCAGGGCTCAGGGGCCCGGGGACACTGAAGCTTTCTTT. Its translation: CASRAQGPGDTEAFF.

CDR3 residues: CASSLSASGPNQETQYF. The CDR3 DNA is TGTGCCAGCAGTTTATCGGCTAGCGGGCCAAACCAAGAGACCCAGTACTTC. The V call is TRBV27, the J call TRBJ2-5, with TRBD2 identical over 8 bases. The CDR3 is 17 residues long. CDR1 is MNHEY and CDR2 is SMNVEV in the germline V gene (reference sequence). The junction had 6 bases not matched to a gene; V was cut back by 0 bases and J by 0 bases.

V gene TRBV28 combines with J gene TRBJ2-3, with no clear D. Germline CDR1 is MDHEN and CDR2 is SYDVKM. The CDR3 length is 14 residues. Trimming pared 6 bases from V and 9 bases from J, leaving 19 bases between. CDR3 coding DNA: TGTGCCAGCAGCCTCGGTCCATCCCCGGGCACGCAGTATTTT. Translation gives CASSLGPSPGTQYF.

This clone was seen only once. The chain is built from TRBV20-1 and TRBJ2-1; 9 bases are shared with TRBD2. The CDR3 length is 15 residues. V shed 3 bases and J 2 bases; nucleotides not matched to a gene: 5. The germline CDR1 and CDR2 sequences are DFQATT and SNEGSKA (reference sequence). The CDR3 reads CSASPSGEPYNEQFF. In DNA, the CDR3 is TGCAGTGCTAGTCCTAGCGGGGAACCCTACAATGAGCAGTTCTTC.

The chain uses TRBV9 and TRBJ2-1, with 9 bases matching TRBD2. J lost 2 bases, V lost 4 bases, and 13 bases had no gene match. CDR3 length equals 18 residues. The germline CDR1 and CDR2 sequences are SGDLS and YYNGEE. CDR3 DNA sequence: TGTGCCAGCAGCCCCTCCGGCGGGAGGGCACGGGCCTACAATGAGCAGTTCTTC. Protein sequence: CASSPSGGRARAYNEQFF.

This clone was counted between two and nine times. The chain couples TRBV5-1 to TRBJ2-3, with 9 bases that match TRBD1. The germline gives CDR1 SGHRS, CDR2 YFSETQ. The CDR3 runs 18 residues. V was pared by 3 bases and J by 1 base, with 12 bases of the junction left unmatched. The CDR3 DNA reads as TGCGCCAGCAGCTCAGGCCTACGATGGACAGGGGGCACAGATACGCAGTATTTT. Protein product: CASSSGLRWTGGTDTQYF.

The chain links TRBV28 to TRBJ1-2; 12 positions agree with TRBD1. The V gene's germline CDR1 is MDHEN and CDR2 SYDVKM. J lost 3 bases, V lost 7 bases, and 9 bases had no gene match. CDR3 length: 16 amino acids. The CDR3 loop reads CASTDFGTGGHYGYTF. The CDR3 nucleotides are TGTGCCAGCACCGATTTTGGGACAGGGGGCCACTATGGCTACACCTTC.

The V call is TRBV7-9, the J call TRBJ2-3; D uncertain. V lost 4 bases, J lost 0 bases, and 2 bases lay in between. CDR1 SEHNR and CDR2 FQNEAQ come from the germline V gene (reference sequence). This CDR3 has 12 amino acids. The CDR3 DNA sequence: TGTGCCAGCAGCTCAAGCACAGATACGCAGTATTTT. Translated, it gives CASSSSTDTQYF.

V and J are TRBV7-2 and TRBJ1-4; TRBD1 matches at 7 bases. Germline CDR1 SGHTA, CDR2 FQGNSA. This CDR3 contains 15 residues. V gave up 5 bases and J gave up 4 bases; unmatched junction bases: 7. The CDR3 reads CASSPRGVINEKLFF. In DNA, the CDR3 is TGTGCCAGCAGCCCCAGGGGGGTAATTAATGAAAAACTGTTTTTT.

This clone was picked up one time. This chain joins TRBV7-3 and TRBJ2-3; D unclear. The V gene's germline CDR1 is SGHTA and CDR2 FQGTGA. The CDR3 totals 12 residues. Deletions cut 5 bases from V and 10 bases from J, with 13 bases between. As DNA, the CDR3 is TGTGCCAGCAGCGCCGGCTCGTCGGCGCAGTATTTT. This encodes CASSAGSSAQYF.

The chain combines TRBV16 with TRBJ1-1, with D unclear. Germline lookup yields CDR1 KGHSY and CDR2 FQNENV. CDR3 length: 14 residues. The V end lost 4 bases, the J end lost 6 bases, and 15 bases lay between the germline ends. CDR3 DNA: TGTGCCAGCAGCCCATTCGTGGATGGGGCTGAAGCTTTCTTT. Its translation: CASSPFVDGAEAFF.

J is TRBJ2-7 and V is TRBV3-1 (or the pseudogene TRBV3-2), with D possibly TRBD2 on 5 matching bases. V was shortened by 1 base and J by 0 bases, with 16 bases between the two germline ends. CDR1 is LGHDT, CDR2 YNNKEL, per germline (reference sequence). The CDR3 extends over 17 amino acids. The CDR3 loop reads CASSQVRGRSSSYEQYF. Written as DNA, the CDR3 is TGTGCCAGCAGCCAAGTCCGCGGGCGGTCAAGCTCCTACGAGCAGTACTTC.